This record covers a single T cell receptor (beta chain). Antigen specificity is unknown. This PCR relied on a set of 60 Vbeta primers and 13 Jbeta primers. Original handling: Per a later analysis, the number of unique TCR beta chains was 75 million to 90 million, of which roughly 9.9 million were shared. Measured with immunoSEQ multiplex PCR; TCRdb has only the in-frame clones, and not every one. V and J calls and clone size are copied from that table; D and trimming were computed from the DNA. The sample has 310,000 or so clones; approximately 90% are singletons. These data are taken from a study of cytomegalovirus exposure and HLA in healthy donors. Whole-study results and caveats: Analysis was performed later, and it showed HLA-associated TCR beta chains to be more clonally expanded than equally common others.

This CDR3 spans 14 amino acids. Germline V lookup: CDR1 SQVTM, CDR2 ANQGSEA. V usage is TRBV29-1 and J usage is TRBJ2-5; D unresolved. The DNA end is a closer match to TRBJ2-7, so the J assignment may be wrong. Sequenced input: PBMCs. This receptor was taken from a woman between 18 and 30 years old in good health and CMV-seronegative. CDR3 sequence reads: CSVEDPSNSYEQYF. CDR3 DNA: TGCAGCGTTGAAGATCCGAGCAACTCCTACGAGCAGTACTTC.